The 5 T cell receptor beta chains given below trace back to one sample, sequenced in a study of CD8+CD57+ T cells in acquired aplastic anemia. TCR beta VDJ and CDR3 profiling used genomic DNA as template. TCRdb itself ran the reads through MiXCR, one entry per CDR3 protein. Among roughly 180,000 distinct CDR3 sequences listed, around three fifths were seen once. Sequenced: sorted CD4+, CD8+, or CD8+CD57+ T cells (not recorded which) from PBMCs. Source of these receptors: a human donor with severe aplastic anemia or a healthy control (not recorded which).

This clonotype was detected only a few times. V is TRBV20-1 and J is TRBJ2-5, with 9 bases that match TRBD2. V gave up 6 bases and J gave up 0 bases; unmatched junction bases: 5. Germline V gene sequence: CDR1 DFQATT, CDR2 SNEGSKA (reference sequence). CDR3 length equals 14 residues. The CDR3 loop is CSANPSGDQETQYF. The CDR3 bases are TGCAGTGCGAATCCTAGCGGGGACCAAGAGACCCAGTACTTC.

This clonotype showed up many times. In DNA form, the CDR3 reads TGCGCCAGCAGCTCCTGGACGGGAGAGACCCAGTACTTC. Translated, it gives CASSSWTGETQYF. This rearrangement joins TRBV5-1 to TRBJ2-5, with D uncertain. Trimming shortened V by 3 bases and J by 4 bases, and 10 bases separated the two germline ends. Looked up from germline, CDR1 is SGHRS and CDR2 is YFSETQ. The CDR3 contains 13 residues.

The chain combines TRBV20-1 with TRBJ1-2; 7 positions match TRBD1. CDR3 size: 12 residues. Germline-derived CDR1 and CDR2 are DFQATT and SNEGSKA (reference sequence). V was clipped by 3 bases and J by 3 bases; unmatched bases: 1. This CDR3 is CSASDRDYGYTF. The DNA of the CDR3 is TGCAGTGCTAGTGACAGGGACTATGGCTACACCTTC.

The V and J genes are TRBV2 and TRBJ2-1; 12 positions match TRBD2. V was pared by 11 bases and J by 8 bases, with 7 bases of the junction left unmatched. Per germline, CDR1 SNHLY and CDR2 FYNNEI. The CDR3 runs 13 residues. This CDR3 is CAGTSGRSYEQFF. For the CDR3, the DNA is TGTGCCGGAACTAGCGGGAGGTCGTATGAGCAGTTCTTC.

This rearrangement joins TRBV2 to TRBJ1-5; TRBD1 is a possible D gene (5 bases). Per the germline V gene, CDR1 is SNHLY and CDR2 is FYNNEI. This CDR3 is 14 amino acids long. V was pared by 6 bases and J by 11 bases, with 20 bases between. In DNA form, the CDR3 reads TGTGCCAGCAGAAGAACATGGGGGGAGGAGGCCCAGCATTTT. It encodes CASRRTWGEEAQHF. Variable domain in full (rest from reference TRBV2 and TRBJ1-5): EPEVTQTPSHQVTQMGQEVILRCVPISNHLYFYWYRQILGQKVEFLVSFYNNEISEKSEIFDDQFSVERPDGSNFTLKIRSTKLEDSAMYFCASRRTWGEEAQHFGDGTRLSIL.